The sequence of this T cell receptor beta chain was determined in a study of T-cell memory formation after mild COVID-19. Overall study results and limits: The SARS-CoV-2 specificity of second-wave clones reaching peak at day 37 remained unverified. Day 15 to 85 contractors were CD4/CD8 balanced; later expanders leaned CD4+.

Comments on this clonotype: Its antigen is not identified. One junction end disagrees with the germline gene, perhaps due to a read error.

Constant-segment primers served in 5'RACE that generated TCR alpha and TCR beta cDNA libraries bearing sample barcodes and UMIs. Each CDR3 protein is one row after TCRdb ran MiXCR on the 5' RACE reads. Altogether 350,000 to 550,000 distinct CDR3 sequences are present, more than 15% being singletons, with the ten largest covering 20% to 25%. This CDR3 has 14 residues. The germline gives CDR1 LGHNA, CDR2 YSLEER. This chain joins TRBV4-3 and TRBJ2-2; D might be TRBD1 (5 bases). Sequencing input: PBMCs or a T cell subset sorted from them (not recorded which). The sequence came from a young man who had mild COVID-19 (a few samples of this study predate the infection). Cell type and time point are not known. The CDR3 loop is CASSKDSQGGELFF. In DNA, the CDR3 is TGCGCCAGCAGCAAAGATAGCCAGGGCGGGGAGCTGTTTTTT.